The 18 T cell receptor beta chains in this list originate from one sample, sequenced in a study of blood T cell repertoires in COVID-19. The assay was immunoSEQ multiplex PCR, and TCRdb's table has in-frame clones only and misses some. This table has hundreds of thousands of clones, about four fifths appearing once. Sequencing used PBMCs or T cells enriched from blood (not recorded which). The origin of the receptors is a man aged 35 to 55 who had been exposed to COVID-19.

To note about this clone: This sample includes further DNA sequences coding for the same CDR3. CDR3 bases: TGTGCCAGCAGCCTTGACAGGGGTAATGAGCAGTTCTTC. It is translated as CASSLDRGNEQFF. This rearrangement joins TRBV7-8 to TRBJ2-1; the match to TRBD1 covers 8 bases. Germline CDR1 SGHVS, CDR2 FQNEAQ. The CDR3 spans 13 residues. J gave up 7 bases and V 5 bases, and 4 bases lay outside the gene matches. The entire variable domain, with the rest obtained from reference TRBV7-8 and TRBJ2-1, is as follows: GAGVSQSPRYKVAKRGQDVALRCDPISGHVSLFWYQQALGQGPEFLTYFQNEAQLDKSGLPSDRFFAERPEGSVSTLKIQRTQQEDSAVYLCASSLDRGNEQFFGPGTRLTVL.

The chain combines TRBV14 with TRBJ1-6; 9 bases agree with TRBD1. Trimming removed 2 bases from V and 10 bases from J; junction bases left unmatched: 6. Germline V gene lookup returns CDR1 SGHDN and CDR2 FVKESK. This CDR3 has 15 residues. CDR3 sequence (DNA): TGTGCCAGCAGCCAAATGGGGACAGGGCGGTCACCCCTCCACTTT. Residues: CASSQMGTGRSPLHF.

The chain has TRBV13 and TRBJ2-2; a possible D gene is TRBD2 (5 bases). There are 15 residues in the CDR3. Trimming cost V 5 bases and J 5 bases, with 15 bases left between them. CDR1 is PRHDT, CDR2 FYEKMQ, per germline (reference sequence). Written as DNA, the CDR3 is TGTGCCAGCAGCGGTTTAGCGTTAACTACCGGGGAGCTGTTTTTT. It yields the protein CASSGLALTTGELFF.

The sample holds one count of this clone. The genes are TRBV11-2 and TRBJ2-7; no clear D. The V end was cut by 4 bases, the J end by 6 bases, with 10 bases between. Germline CDR1 reads SGHAT; CDR2 reads FQNNGV. This CDR3 region has 12 residues. In DNA form, the CDR3 reads TGTGCCAGCAGCTCTACCCGGGTCGAGCAGTACTTC. This encodes CASSSTRVEQYF.

This clone turned up a few times. The chain uses TRBV2 and TRBJ2-7, with 9 bases identical to TRBD2. This CDR3 region has 14 residues. Trimming removed 7 bases from V and 6 bases from J; junction bases left unmatched: 10. Germline assignment: CDR1 SNHLY and CDR2 FYNNEI. Here the CDR3 DNA reads TGTGCCAGCATCTACGTTAGCGGGAGAAGCGAGCAGTACTTC. This gives the protein CASIYVSGRSEQYF.

The rearrangement joins TRBV9 to TRBJ2-2; 10 nucleotides agree with TRBD1. V lost 3 bases to trimming and J lost 9 bases; unmatched junction nucleotides: 17. The CDR3 covers 18 residues. Per germline, CDR1 SGDLS and CDR2 YYNGEE. The CDR3, as DNA: TGTGCCAGCAGCGCCTTTCCCGGGACAGGGGCCGCGGGGAGGGAGCTGTTTTTT. It codes for CASSAFPGTGAAGRELFF. The entire variable domain, with the rest obtained from reference TRBV9 and TRBJ2-2, is as follows: DSGVTQTPKHLITATGQRVTLRCSPRSGDLSVYWYQQSLDQGLQFLIQYYNGEERAKGNILERFSAQQFPDLHSELNLSSLELGDSALYFCASSAFPGTGAAGRELFFGEGSRLTVL.

The chain couples TRBV28 to TRBJ1-5; D possibly corresponds to TRBD1 (6 bases). This CDR3 comprises 14 residues. CDR1 MDHEN and CDR2 SYDVKM come from the germline V gene. V lost 4 bases to trimming and J lost 2 bases, with 9 bases between them. Here the CDR3 DNA reads TGTGCCAGCAGTTCCGGACAGCGCAATCAGCCCCAGCATTTT. The encoded protein is CASSSGQRNQPQHF.

The table lists this clone with a few counts. The V and J genes are TRBV4-1 and TRBJ1-2, with D perhaps matching TRBD1 (5 bases). This CDR3 comprises 14 residues. Germline loops: CDR1 MGHRA, CDR2 YSYEKL. Deletions cut 2 bases from V and 6 bases from J, with 13 bases between. CDR3 residues: CASSQSRGTHGYTF. CDR3 in DNA: TGCGCCAGCAGCCAATCCCGGGGGACCCATGGCTACACCTTC.

This clone is a singleton in its sample. J is TRBJ1-3 and V is TRBV2; TRBD1 might be the D (6 bases). Trimming took off 3 bases at V and 7 bases at J, with 7 bases between the two ends. The CDR3 has 12 amino acids. The germline gives CDR1 SNHLY, CDR2 FYNNEI. CDR3 sequence: CASSDRGNTIYF. The CDR3 DNA follows: TGTGCCAGCAGTGATAGGGGGAACACCATATATTTT.

This clone has a count of ten or more. V and J are TRBV15 and TRBJ2-2, with 8 positions matching TRBD2. V lost 8 bases, J lost 7 bases, and 6 bases stayed unmatched. The CDR3 sequence is 13 residues long. In germline, CDR1 is LNHNV, CDR2 YYDKDF (reference sequence). The CDR3, as DNA: TGTGCCACCCGGGAGGGGTTAGACGGGGAGCTGTTTTTT. Amino acids: CATREGLDGELFF.

This clone was seen a few times. This chain connects TRBV6-6 to TRBJ2-2; TRBD2 aligns across 13 bases. Per the germline V gene, CDR1 is MNHNY and CDR2 is SVGAGI (reference sequence). CDR3 length: 16 residues. After removal of 7 bases from V and 1 base from J, the junction contained 3 bases not matched to a gene. The CDR3 DNA reads TGTGCCAGCACCAGACTAGCGGGAGGGAACACCGGGGAGCTGTTTTTT. This gives the protein CASTRLAGGNTGELFF.

The chain is built from TRBV3-1 (or the pseudogene TRBV3-2) and TRBJ2-3; D is possibly TRBD2 (5 bases). The V and J ends lost 2 bases and 2 bases respectively, with 14 bases between them. The CDR3 is 16 amino acids. Germline V gene data show CDR1 as LGHDT and CDR2 as YNNKEL (reference sequence). The CDR3 DNA sequence: TGTGCCAGCAGCCAATCCAACCCGGGGTACACAGATACGCAGTATTTT. This sequence encodes CASSQSNPGYTDTQYF.

V and J are TRBV24-1 and TRBJ2-5; perhaps TRBD1 as D (7 bases). The CDR3 length is 15 residues. The V end lost 4 bases, the J end lost 4 bases, and 15 bases lay between the germline ends. The germline CDR1 and CDR2 sequences are KGHDR and SFDVKD. CDR3: CATSEGQGGGETQYF. CDR3 nucleotide sequence: TGTGCCACCAGTGAAGGGCAGGGGGGAGGAGAGACCCAGTACTTC.

The J gene is TRBJ2-5, the V gene TRBV19; 8 nucleotides line up with TRBD2. CDR3 size: 11 residues. Looked up from germline, CDR1 is LNHDA and CDR2 is SQIVND (reference sequence). The junction had 0 bases not matched to a gene; V was cut back by 7 bases and J by 5 bases. CDR3 nucleotide sequence: TGTGCCAGTAAGCGGGGGGAGACCCAGTACTTC. As protein: CASKRGETQYF.

The rearrangement uses TRBV5-4 and TRBJ2-5; a weak D match, TRBD2 (7 bases). The CDR3 is 13 residues long. With 6 bases removed from V and 5 bases from J, the gap between germline ends came to 14 bases. Germline CDR1 SGHNT, CDR2 YYREEE (reference sequence). CDR3 sequence reads: CASTWGGKETQYF. The CDR3, as DNA: TGTGCCAGCACCTGGGGGGGCAAGGAGACCCAGTACTTC.

The chain combines TRBV5-5 with TRBJ1-5, with D hard to call. Trimming removed 0 bases at V and 5 bases at J, with 15 bases between. This CDR3 spans 16 amino acids. CDR1 and CDR2 (germline): SGHKS, YYEKEE (reference sequence). This CDR3 is CASSLGAAREYQPQHF. CDR3 nucleotide sequence: TGTGCCAGCAGCTTGGGCGCGGCCCGCGAGTATCAGCCCCAGCATTTT.

This chain joins TRBV2 and TRBJ2-2; 11 bases agree with TRBD2. The V segment lost 10 bases and the J segment 4 bases; nucleotides outside the gene matches: 5. The CDR3 is 14 amino acids. Germline V lookup: CDR1 SNHLY, CDR2 FYNNEI. This CDR3 is CATLSGRATGELFF. The CDR3 nucleotides are TGTGCCACCCTTAGCGGGAGGGCCACCGGGGAGCTGTTTTTT.

This chain uses TRBV27 with TRBJ2-1; TRBD2 aligns across 7 bases. The CDR3 extends over 16 amino acids. Looked up from germline, CDR1 is MNHEY and CDR2 is SMNVEV (reference sequence). The ends lost 5 bases at V and 0 bases at J; junction bases unmatched: 7. Here the CDR3 DNA reads TGTGCCAGCAGTCTCGGGACGGGAGGCTCCTACAATGAGCAGTTCTTC. This codes for CASSLGTGGSYNEQFF.